This T cell receptor (beta chain) stems from a study of blood T cells in healthy people across ages. A second PCR of 7 to 11 cycles used a sample-barcoded 5' primer and a J-beta primer mix. TCRdb fed the 5' RACE reads into MiXCR, producing one record per CDR3 protein. The sample contains around 1.5 million distinct CDR3 sequences, about 35% of which appear only once. In its sample, this clonotype was seen a few times. Germline assignment: CDR1 DFQATT and CDR2 SNEGSKA (reference sequence). This CDR3 contains 13 residues. The J segment lost 8 bases and the V segment lost 0 bases, leaving 3 bases of the junction unmatched.

Sample: blood. This sequence joins TRBV20-1 and TRBJ1-2, with TRBD1 identical over 10 bases. The TCR was taken from a woman aged 25 to 45 in good health. The CDR3 nucleotides read TGCAGTGCTAGAGACCCGGGACAGGGGGGCTACACCTTC. This sequence encodes CSARDPGQGGYTF.